These T cell receptor beta chains were read from a single sample in a study of identical twins. TCRdb independently ran MiXCR on the 5' RACE reads; one entry per CDR3 protein. The sample lists around 1.7 million distinct CDR3 sequences; less than 40% were seen once. The sample consisted of cord blood. These receptor sequences come from a newborn girl in good health. CDR3s include the opening cysteine and the closing phenylalanine or tryptophan. The order of the fields is D gene, clone size, V gene, J gene, CDR3 DNA, CDR3 protein. The D gene is left open where the match is weak. Not all rows give a size; the values are once, few, many and, for expanded clones, a class.

TRBD2	few	TRBV4-1	TRBJ2-3	TGCGCCAGCAGCCAAGGGCTAGCGGAACCTTCCGGAGATACGCAGTATTTT	CASSQGLAEPSGDTQYF
TRBD1	NA	TRBV28	TRBJ1-6	TGTGCCAGCAGTTTGGTGGGCTCCGGGACAGCCTTCTATAATTCACCCCTCCACTTT	CASSLVGSGTAFYNSPLHF
TRBD1	NA	TRBV29-1	TRBJ1-1	TGCAGCGTGGACAGGACGAACACTGAAGCTTTCTTT	CSVDRTNTEAFF
NA	NA	TRBV24-1	TRBJ2-7	TGTGCCACCAAGACACCCACACTATCCTACGAGCAGTACTTC	CATKTPTLSYEQYF
NA	NA	TRBV6-2/TRBV6-3	TRBJ1-5	TGTGCCAGCAGTTACGGGGACGAAATTAACAATCAGCCCCAGCATTTT	CASSYGDEINNQPQHF
NA	few	TRBV5-5	TRBJ1-2	TGTGCCAGCACTTCCGAGGGCGGCTACACCTTC	CASTSEGGYTF
TRBD1	NA	TRBV19	TRBJ1-5	TGTGCCAGTAGTATTGGGACAGGGGGCTATCAGCCCCAGCATTTT	CASSIGTGGYQPQHF
NA	NA	TRBV4-2	TRBJ2-2	TGTGCCAGCAGCCAAGAGACCCTGAACACCGGGGAGCTGTTTTTT	CASSQETLNTGELFF
NA	many	TRBV12-3/TRBV12-4	TRBJ2-3	TGTGCCAGCAGACCGGGACTCCTTACGCAGTATTTT	CASRPGLLTQYF
TRBD2	NA	TRBV28	TRBJ2-6	TGTGCCAGCCGCTCCCTTGGACTAGCGGGAGTAGGGGCCAACGTCCTGACTTTC	CASRSLGLAGVGANVLTF
NA	NA	TRBV6-6	TRBJ2-3	TGTGCCAGCAGTTACGAGGGGACCCACACAGATACGCAGTATTTT	CASSYEGTHTDTQYF
TRBD1	few	TRBV5-1	TRBJ2-7	TGCGCCAGCAGCTCCGGACAGGGGCATTACTACGAGCAGTACTTC	CASSSGQGHYYEQYF
TRBD2	NA	TRBV6-6	TRBJ2-5	TGTGCCAGCAGTTACGTTGGGACTAGTGGGACCCAGTACTTC	CASSYVGTSGTQYF
NA	NA	TRBV6-2/TRBV6-3	TRBJ2-7	TGTGCCAGCAGTTACGTGGTAGTTGGCGAGCAGTACTTC	CASSYVVVGEQYF
TRBD2	NA	TRBV27	TRBJ2-7	TGTGCCAGCAGTGCTCGCAGACTAGCGGGAGTCCCTTCAACCTACGAGCAGTACTTC	CASSARRLAGVPSTYEQYF